Below, 19 T cell receptor beta chains from the same sample are listed, as sequenced in a study of STAT5B mutations in CD4+ large granular lymphocyte leukemia. Assay used: immunoSEQ multiplex PCR; TCRdb lists only in-frame clones, some missing. Altogether 40,000 to 45,000 clones are present, roughly 76% being singletons, with the ten largest covering around 3.5%. Sequencing input: CD4+ T cells from blood buffy coats. The receptors shown here come from a human donor in good health.

This sequence joins TRBV7-2 and TRBJ2-2; 10 nucleotides align to TRBD2. V gave up 1 base and J gave up 1 base; unmatched junction bases: 0. CDR3 size: 16 residues. The germline gives CDR1 SGHTA, CDR2 FQGNSA. The CDR3 spells CASSLGTSGNTGELFF. CDR3 nucleotide sequence: TGTGCCAGCAGCTTAGGGACTAGCGGGAACACCGGGGAGCTGTTTTTT.

This chain uses TRBV7-3 with TRBJ2-1; 9 bases fit TRBD1. This CDR3 region has 14 residues. Per the germline V gene, CDR1 is SGHTA and CDR2 is FQGTGA. Trimming at V came to 4 bases and at J to 9 bases, leaving 7 bases not matched to a gene. The CDR3 DNA is TGTGCCAGCAGCTCCGACAGGGGGGGCGGTGAGCAGTTCTTC. Translation: CASSSDRGGGEQFF.

This chain uses TRBV6-6 with TRBJ2-7; 8 bases line up with TRBD1. V shed 8 bases and J 3 bases; nucleotides not matched to a gene: 3. In germline, CDR1 is MNHNY, CDR2 SVGAGI (reference sequence). This CDR3 is 12 amino acids long. The CDR3 here is CASQDRDYEQYF. DNA of the CDR3: TGTGCCAGCCAGGACAGGGACTACGAGCAGTACTTC.

The V call is TRBV5-5, the J call TRBJ1-5; TRBD1 is a possible D gene (5 bases). The CDR3 totals 14 residues. Trimming pared 4 bases from V and 4 bases from J, leaving 12 bases between. Germline lookup yields CDR1 SGHKS and CDR2 YYEKEE (reference sequence). For the CDR3, the DNA is TGTGCCAGCAGCCTTATGACAGAAAATCAGCCCCAGCATTTT. It translates to CASSLMTENQPQHF.

V is TRBV27 and J is TRBJ2-7; TRBD2 aligns across 12 bases. Germline CDR1 MNHEY, CDR2 SMNVEV (reference sequence). V shed 5 bases, J shed 7 bases, and the junction held 9 bases outside the gene matches. The CDR3 contains 15 residues. CDR3 bases: TGTGCCAGCAGTCCCCGACTAGCGGGAGCGGAGGAGCAGTACTTC. Protein sequence: CASSPRLAGAEEQYF.

This clone was detected once. This chain connects TRBV9 to TRBJ2-7, with D possibly matching TRBD1 (6 bases). The CDR3 extends over 15 amino acids. Germline V gene data show CDR1 as SGDLS and CDR2 as YYNGEE. Trimming stripped 0 bases from V and 0 bases from J, with 10 bases between. In DNA form, the CDR3 reads TGTGCCAGCAGCGTAGAACAGGGTAGCTCCTACGAGCAGTACTTC. Protein sequence: CASSVEQGSSYEQYF.

This CDR3 reads CASSLNRDSNQPQHF. The CDR3 DNA follows: TGTGCCAGCAGTTTAAACAGGGATAGCAATCAGCCCCAGCATTTT. The rearrangement links TRBV27 to TRBJ1-5; D possibly corresponds to TRBD1 (6 bases). This CDR3 spans 15 amino acids. In germline, CDR1 is MNHEY, CDR2 SMNVEV (reference sequence). Trimming removed 2 bases from V and 0 bases from J, with 8 bases in between.

The chain employs TRBV6-1 and TRBJ2-2, with TRBD2 identical over 8 bases. The junction had 3 bases not matched to a gene; V was cut back by 10 bases and J by 5 bases. CDR1 and CDR2 (germline): MNHNS, SASEGT. The CDR3 totals 12 residues. CDR3 DNA: TGTGCCAAATCGGGGGGGACCGGGGAGCTGTTTTTT. This gives the protein CAKSGGTGELFF.

This chain links TRBV7-9 with TRBJ2-3, with 10 bases that match TRBD1. V lost 1 base, J lost 2 bases, and 0 bases stayed unmatched. Per germline, CDR1 SEHNR and CDR2 FQNEAQ (reference sequence). This CDR3 spans 15 amino acids. This CDR3 reads CASSLGQGATDTQYF. The CDR3 DNA sequence: TGTGCCAGCAGCTTAGGACAGGGGGCCACAGATACGCAGTATTTT.

The V call is TRBV2, the J call TRBJ2-1; 9 nucleotides agree with TRBD2. V lost 7 bases to trimming and J lost 6 bases; unmatched junction nucleotides: 13. Germline V gene lookup returns CDR1 SNHLY and CDR2 FYNNEI. This CDR3 is built from 16 residues. CDR3 sequence (DNA): TGTGCCAGCACCCCTGGGCGGGAGGGCCCTCGCAATGAGCAGTTCTTC. It specifies CASTPGREGPRNEQFF.

This rearrangement joins TRBV2 to TRBJ2-2; the D gene is possibly TRBD2 (5 bases). Trimming shortened V by 10 bases and J by 3 bases, and 15 bases separated the two germline ends. The germline V gene encodes CDR1 SNHLY and CDR2 FYNNEI. CDR3 length equals 14 residues. Written as DNA, the CDR3 is TGTGCCACCCGAGGGTCCTTTTACACCGGGGAGCTGTTTTTT. It encodes CATRGSFYTGELFF. Combining the CDR3 with reference TRBV2 and TRBJ2-2 gives the whole variable domain EPEVTQTPSHQVTQMGQEVILRCVPISNHLYFYWYRQILGQKVEFLVSFYNNEISEKSEIFDDQFSVERPDGSNFTLKIRSTKLEDSAMYFCATRGSFYTGELFFGEGSRLTVL.

V is TRBV5-4 and J is TRBJ2-3, with 8 bases fitting TRBD2. The CDR3 has 17 amino acids. Germline lookup yields CDR1 SGHNT and CDR2 YYREEE (reference sequence). V trimming: 0 bases; J trimming: 0 bases; junction bases outside the gene matches: 6. CDR3 loop: CASSLVLSGASTDTQYF. The CDR3 coding sequence is TGTGCCAGCAGCTTGGTACTTAGCGGGGCGAGCACAGATACGCAGTATTTT.

This chain's CDR3 is CASKGQGQTGELFF. The CDR3 nucleotides read TGTGCCAGCAAGGGACAGGGGCAAACCGGGGAGCTGTTTTTT. The chain uses TRBV25-1 and TRBJ2-2, with TRBD1 identical over 10 bases. There are 14 residues in the CDR3. Trimming took 7 bases from V and 5 from J; bases not matched to a gene: 4. The germline V gene encodes CDR1 MGHDK and CDR2 SYGVNS.

The chain combines TRBV5-1 with TRBJ1-1; maybe TRBD1 (5 bases). V was clipped by 0 bases and J by 3 bases, with 18 bases between them. Germline loops: CDR1 SGHRS, CDR2 YFSETQ. CDR3 size: 17 residues. In DNA, the CDR3 is TGCGCCAGCAGCTTGGCCATAAGCGACAGTACGGACACTGAAGCTTTCTTT. Its protein is CASSLAISDSTDTEAFF.

A note on this clone: At one boundary the junction diverges from the germline segment, which might be a read error. The V call is TRBV19, the J call TRBJ1-2; D possibly corresponds to TRBD1 (6 bases). The CDR3 has 16 amino acids. CDR1 is LNHDA and CDR2 is SQIVND in the germline V gene (reference sequence). The CDR3 DNA reads as TGTGCCAGCAGTACTTGGACAGAACCACGTAGCTATGGCTACACCTTC. This gives the protein CASSTWTEPRSYGYTF.

This rearrangement joins TRBV2 to TRBJ2-1; 7 bases fit TRBD2. Trimming cost V 6 bases and J 8 bases; bases outside gene matches: 22. The CDR3 totals 18 residues. CDR1 and CDR2 from the germline V gene are SNHLY and FYNNEI. The CDR3 region has the DNA TGTGCCAGCAGGAGGATCCAATGGGGGGAGGGCCGGTCCGATGAGCAGTTCTTC. It yields the protein CASRRIQWGEGRSDEQFF.

The chain carries TRBV6-4 and TRBJ1-1; no clear D. Looked up from germline, CDR1 is MRHNA and CDR2 is SNTAGT. Trimming shortened V by 9 bases and J by 1 base, and 12 bases separated the two germline ends. The length of the CDR3 is 13 residues. The CDR3 sequence: CASKEEENTEAFF. In DNA, the CDR3 is TGTGCCAGTAAAGAAGAGGAGAACACTGAAGCTTTCTTT.

V gene TRBV7-6 combines with J gene TRBJ2-3; D may be TRBD2 (5 bases). Germline V gene sequence: CDR1 SGHVS, CDR2 FNYEAQ. This CDR3 spans 15 amino acids. The V end was cut by 2 bases, the J end by 6 bases, with 15 bases between. DNA for the CDR3: TGTGCCAGCAGCTTAACAACTAGTAATCTTGATACGCAGTATTTT. The encoded protein is CASSLTTSNLDTQYF.

The chain recombines TRBV21-1 with TRBJ2-1; the table gives TRBD2 as D, unverified against the DNA. TRBV21-1 constitutes a pseudogene. CDR3 length equals 20 residues. The chain's CDR3 is CASSKFRGLAVISSYNEQFF. CDR3 in DNA: TGTGCCAGCAGCAAATTTAGGGGACTAGCGGTTATCAGCTCCTACAATGAGCAGTTCTTC.